The 27 T cell receptor beta chains reported below all come from one sample, sequenced in a study of blood T cell repertoires in COVID-19. TCRdb's table, derived via immunoSEQ multiplex PCR, lists solely in-frame clones and lacks some. The sample lists 150,000 or so clones, around 80% seen once, with roughly 5% in the top ten. The sample was PBMCs or T cells enriched from blood (not recorded which). Every receptor here comes from a man aged 70 or older who had been exposed to COVID-19.

The chain combines TRBV11-2 with TRBJ2-3; 15 bases are shared with TRBD2. Trimming at V came to 4 bases and at J to 1 base, leaving 6 bases not matched to a gene. CDR3 length: 18 residues. Germline values: CDR1 SGHAT, CDR2 FQNNGV. The CDR3 here is CASSSGLAGGRRTDTQYF. As DNA, the CDR3 is TGTGCCAGCAGCTCTGGACTAGCGGGAGGGCGCCGCACAGATACGCAGTATTTT.

The V gene is TRBV5-5, the J gene TRBJ1-4; no clear D gene. V dropped 5 bases and J dropped 2 bases, with 10 bases sitting between them. This CDR3 region has 14 residues. Germline V CDR1 and CDR2: SGHKS, YYEKEE (reference sequence). The CDR3 sequence is CASRFGLTNEKLFF. The CDR3 DNA reads TGTGCCAGCAGGTTCGGGTTGACTAATGAAAAACTGTTTTTT. Based on the CDR3 plus reference TRBV5-5 and TRBJ1-4, the full variable domain is DAGVTQSPTHLIKTRGQQVTLRCSPISGHKSVSWYQQVLGQGPQFIFQYYEKEERGRGNFPDRFSARQFPNYSSELNVNALLLGDSALYLCASRFGLTNEKLFFGSGTQLSVL.

V and J are TRBV11-2 and TRBJ1-1; 9 bases fit TRBD1. The CDR3 is made up of 15 amino acids. V was clipped by 1 base and J by 4 bases; unmatched bases: 4. Germline values: CDR1 SGHAT, CDR2 FQNNGV. CDR3 coding DNA: TGTGCCAGCAGCTTAGCGGGGACAGGGAGCACTGAAGCTTTCTTT. Protein: CASSLAGTGSTEAFF.

In DNA form, the CDR3 reads TGTGCCAGCAGCGTAGGGACAGGGAGAGTCATGATGAACACTGAAGCTTTCTTT. Residues: CASSVGTGRVMMNTEAFF. The rearrangement links TRBV9 to TRBJ1-1; 8 bases match TRBD1. The germline gives CDR1 SGDLS, CDR2 YYNGEE. The length of the CDR3 is 18 residues. With 0 bases clipped from V and 0 bases from J, the junction kept 10 bases outside the gene matches.

The chain employs TRBV3-1 (or the pseudogene TRBV3-2) and TRBJ1-5; D ambiguous. In germline, CDR1 is LGHDT, CDR2 YNNKEL (reference sequence). V lost 0 bases and J 4 bases, leaving 10 bases between the germline ends. CDR3 length: 15 amino acids. The CDR3 DNA sequence: TGTGCCAGCAGCCAAGACTCCAGTCTTAATCAGCCCCAGCATTTT. This translates into CASSQDSSLNQPQHF.

This clone was counted only a few times. The V and J genes are TRBV19 and TRBJ1-2; TRBD1 agrees at 12 bases. In germline, CDR1 is LNHDA, CDR2 SQIVND (reference sequence). This CDR3 is built from 15 residues. Germline trimming cut 5 bases from V and 6 bases from J; bases unmatched to any gene: 7. In DNA form, the CDR3 reads TGTGCCAGTAGTGCTACCGGGACAGGGGGCGATGGCTACACCTTC. Its translation is CASSATGTGGDGYTF.

The rearrangement links TRBV4-3 to TRBJ2-7; 12 nucleotides agree with TRBD2. The CDR3 has 15 amino acids. Germline V gene sequence: CDR1 LGHNA, CDR2 YSLEER. J lost 2 bases, V lost 3 bases, and 2 bases had no gene match. CDR3 nucleotides: TGCGCCAGCAGCCAGACTAGCGGGAGTCCCTACGAGCAGTACTTC. Translating gives CASSQTSGSPYEQYF.

CDR3 protein: CASSSGGLLDTQYF. CDR3 in DNA: TGTGCCAGCAGCTCGGGAGGACTTCTAGATACGCAGTATTTT. The J gene is TRBJ2-3, the V gene TRBV11-2; the match to TRBD2 covers 7 bases. The length of the CDR3 is 14 residues. Per the germline V gene, CDR1 is SGHAT and CDR2 is FQNNGV. Trimming took 4 bases from V and 5 from J; bases not matched to a gene: 6. Combining the CDR3 with reference TRBV11-2 and TRBJ2-3 gives the whole variable domain EAGVAQSPRYKIIEKRQSVAFWCNPISGHATLYWYQQILGQGPKLLIQFQNNGVVDDSQLPKDRFSAERLKGVDSTLKIQPAKLEDSAVYLCASSSGGLLDTQYFGPGTRLTVL.

The chain employs TRBV21-1 and TRBJ2-7; the D call in the table, TRBD1, was not verified against the DNA. TRBV21-1 is annotated as a pseudogene. The CDR3 loop spans 18 amino acids. This chain's CDR3 is CASSKTRDRRLSSYEQYF. CDR3 nucleotides: TGTGCCAGCAGCAAAACCCGGGACAGGAGATTAAGCTCCTACGAGCAGTACTTC.

The chain combines TRBV7-9 with TRBJ2-1; a possible D gene is TRBD2 (6 bases). Trimming stripped 3 bases from V and 6 bases from J, with 12 bases between. Germline V lookup: CDR1 SEHNR, CDR2 FQNEAQ (reference sequence). The CDR3 length is 14 residues. The chain's CDR3 is CASSFGGTGNEQFF. CDR3 nucleotide sequence: TGTGCCAGCAGCTTTGGCGGGACGGGCAATGAGCAGTTCTTC.

The rearrangement uses TRBV18 and TRBJ1-2; D remains ambiguous. The CDR3 sequence is 17 residues long. Per germline, CDR1 KGHSH and CDR2 LQKENI. Trimming shortened V by 6 bases and J by 3 bases, and 23 bases separated the two germline ends. The CDR3 spells CASSTRLAGPEDYGYTF. The CDR3 bases are TGTGCCAGCTCCACCCGATTGGCAGGCCCGGAGGACTATGGCTACACCTTC.

The chain employs TRBV6-2 or TRBV6-3 and TRBJ1-6, with D possibly TRBD1 on 5 matching bases. Germline CDR1 reads MNHEY; CDR2 reads SVGEGT. The CDR3 loop spans 16 amino acids. The V gene lost 0 bases and the J gene lost 5 bases, with 11 bases spanning the gap. Here the CDR3 DNA reads TGTGCCAGCAGTTACTCGCCAGGGAGGAATAATTCACCCCTCCACTTT. This sequence encodes CASSYSPGRNNSPLHF.

The V call is TRBV18, the J call TRBJ1-4; 7 bases map to TRBD1. CDR3 length: 15 residues. Germline CDR1 reads KGHSH; CDR2 reads LQKENI. V lost 3 bases, J lost 8 bases, and 9 bases stayed unmatched. The CDR3 nucleotides read TGTGCCAGCTCACCGTCGACAGGGTCGGGCGAAAAACTGTTTTTT. It specifies CASSPSTGSGEKLFF. Based on the CDR3 plus reference TRBV18 and TRBJ1-4, the full variable domain is NAGVMQNPRHLVRRRGQEARLRCSPMKGHSHVYWYRQLPEEGLKFMVYLQKENIIDESGMPKERFSAEFPKEGPSILRIQQVVRGDSAAYFCASSPSTGSGEKLFFGSGTQLSVL.

V is TRBV7-2 and J is TRBJ1-2; the D gene is possibly TRBD1 (6 bases). CDR1 SGHTA and CDR2 FQGNSA come from the germline V gene. The V end lost 0 bases, the J end lost 6 bases, and 11 bases lay between the germline ends. The CDR3 runs 14 residues. CDR3 in amino acids: CASSLAYRADGYTF. Here the CDR3 DNA reads TGTGCCAGCAGCTTAGCGTACAGGGCCGATGGCTACACCTTC. The entire variable domain, with the rest obtained from reference TRBV7-2 and TRBJ1-2, is as follows: GAGVSQSPSNKVTEKGKDVELRCDPISGHTALYWYRQSLGQGLEFLIYFQGNSAPDKSGLPSDRFSAERTGGSVSTLTIQRTQQEDSAVYLCASSLAYRADGYTFGSGTRLTVV.

The CDR3 sequence: CASSPTGPGELFF. The CDR3 bases are TGTGCCAGCAGTCCGACAGGGCCCGGGGAGCTGTTTTTT. The J gene is TRBJ2-2, the V gene TRBV27; TRBD1 matches 7 bases. The CDR3 loop spans 13 amino acids. V shed 5 bases, J shed 6 bases, and the junction held 3 bases outside the gene matches. From germline, CDR1 is MNHEY and CDR2 SMNVEV (reference sequence).

V is TRBV9 and J is TRBJ1-1, with D maybe TRBD1 (6 bases). Trimming took 0 bases from V and 5 from J, leaving 11 bases between them. The CDR3 spans 14 residues. Germline-derived CDR1 and CDR2 are SGDLS and YYNGEE. Written as DNA, the CDR3 is TGTGCCAGCAGCGTAGTTGAGGGGGGGACTGAAGCTTTCTTT. This encodes CASSVVEGGTEAFF. The variable domain in full, with the rest retrieved from reference TRBV9 and TRBJ1-1, is DSGVTQTPKHLITATGQRVTLRCSPRSGDLSVYWYQQSLDQGLQFLIQYYNGEERAKGNILERFSAQQFPDLHSELNLSSLELGDSALYFCASSVVEGGTEAFFGQGTRLTVV.

Comment on this clone: Germline is not matched at one junction end, which may reflect a read error. This chain links TRBV2 with TRBJ2-7; possibly TRBD2 for D (6 bases). The CDR3 covers 12 residues. Germline lookup yields CDR1 SNHLY and CDR2 FYNNEI. Written as DNA, the CDR3 is TGTGCCAGCAGTGAAAGAGGAAGCGGGCCGTTTTTC. It codes for CASSERGSGPFF.

Regarding this clone: Different DNA sequences within this sample yield the same CDR3. The V call is TRBV7-2, the J call TRBJ2-7; 10 bases map to TRBD2. V dropped 3 bases and J dropped 1; count of bases not matched to a gene: 3. There are 15 residues in the CDR3. CDR1 and CDR2 from the germline V gene are SGHTA and FQGNSA. The CDR3 loop reads CASSLGSGRSYEQYF. The CDR3 DNA follows: TGTGCCAGCAGCTTGGGTAGCGGGAGGTCCTACGAGCAGTACTTC.

This clone was counted between two and nine times. For the CDR3, the DNA is TGTGCCAGTAGTATAGCCACCAGGGGGCTCCGGCAGCCCCAGCATTTT. As protein: CASSIATRGLRQPQHF. V usage is TRBV19 and J usage is TRBJ1-5, with 8 bases fitting TRBD1. After removal of 1 base from V and 7 bases from J, the junction contained 9 bases not matched to a gene. Germline V gene lookup returns CDR1 LNHDA and CDR2 SQIVND (reference sequence). The CDR3 consists of 16 residues. Supplemented by reference TRBV19 and TRBJ1-5, the full variable domain reads DGGITQSPKYLFRKEGQNVTLSCEQNLNHDAMYWYRQDPGQGLRLIYYSQIVNDFQKGDIAEGYSVSREKKESFPLTVTSAQKNPTAFYLCASSIATRGLRQPQHFGDGTRLSIL.

This chain links TRBV12-3 or TRBV12-4 with TRBJ2-1; TRBD1 might be the D (6 bases). This CDR3 region has 13 residues. V was clipped by 5 bases and J by 4 bases, with 9 bases between them. DNA for the CDR3: TGTGCCAGCAGTCCAGGGGAATACAATGAGCAGTTCTTC. This gives the protein CASSPGEYNEQFF.

The CDR3 loop reads CATSDSQGALGEQYF. CDR3 in DNA: TGTGCCACCAGTGATTCCCAGGGGGCTCTGGGAGAGCAGTACTTC. The V and J genes are TRBV24-1 and TRBJ2-7, with TRBD1 matching 8 bases. The V segment lost 2 bases and the J segment 7 bases; nucleotides outside the gene matches: 9. The CDR3 length is 15 residues. Germline V gives CDR1 KGHDR, CDR2 SFDVKD.

This chain connects TRBV6-5 to TRBJ2-2, with a possible D match to TRBD1 (5 bases). The CDR3 runs to 15 residues. Trimming cost V 7 bases and J 6 bases, with 18 bases left between them. Germline CDR1 MNHEY, CDR2 SVGAGI. The CDR3 loop reads CASKDQGLVSGELFF. As DNA, the CDR3 is TGTGCCAGCAAGGATCAGGGATTAGTATCCGGGGAGCTGTTTTTT.

The rearrangement uses TRBV4-3 and TRBJ1-1, with a weak D call TRBD1 (6 bases). V was trimmed by 0 bases and J by 2 bases, leaving 10 bases between them. The CDR3 sequence is 15 residues long. Germline V gene data show CDR1 as LGHNA and CDR2 as YSLEER. The CDR3 spells CASSQDARGNTEAFF. In nucleotides, the CDR3 is TGCGCCAGCAGCCAAGACGCCAGGGGAAACACTGAAGCTTTCTTT.

V usage is TRBV28 and J usage is TRBJ2-7, with 10 bases fitting TRBD1. The germline V gene has CDR1 MDHEN and CDR2 SYDVKM. CDR3 length: 15 residues. The CDR3 DNA is TGTGTATCCGGGACAGGGGTAGGGGGCTCCTACGAGCAGTACTTC. It codes for CVSGTGVGGSYEQYF.

The chain joins TRBV30 to TRBJ1-5, with TRBD1 as a possible D gene (5 bases). The V gene lost 7 bases and the J gene lost 1 base, with 14 bases spanning the gap. The germline V gene has CDR1 GTSNPN and CDR2 SVGIG (reference sequence). CDR3 length: 14 amino acids. As DNA, the CDR3 is TGTGCCTTCTCTAACGGGGGGAGCAATCAGCCCCAGCATTTT. Translated, it gives CAFSNGGSNQPQHF.

This clone was picked up many times. V usage is TRBV28 and J usage is TRBJ2-7; the match to TRBD1 covers 7 bases. This CDR3 is 14 amino acids long. The V and J ends lost 5 bases and 0 bases, in that order; junction bases with no gene match: 4. The germline gives CDR1 MDHEN, CDR2 SYDVKM. The CDR3 reads CASSPTGSSYEQYF. The CDR3 DNA sequence: TGTGCCAGCAGTCCGACAGGGAGCTCCTACGAGCAGTACTTC.

The chain carries TRBV7-9 and TRBJ2-7; no reliable D call. The CDR3 is 13 amino acids. The V gene's germline CDR1 is SEHNR and CDR2 FQNEAQ (reference sequence). V lost 1 base, J lost 5 bases, and 9 bases lay in between. CDR3 protein: CASSLVSEDEQYF. CDR3 nucleotide sequence: TGTGCCAGCAGCTTAGTATCCGAGGACGAGCAGTACTTC.